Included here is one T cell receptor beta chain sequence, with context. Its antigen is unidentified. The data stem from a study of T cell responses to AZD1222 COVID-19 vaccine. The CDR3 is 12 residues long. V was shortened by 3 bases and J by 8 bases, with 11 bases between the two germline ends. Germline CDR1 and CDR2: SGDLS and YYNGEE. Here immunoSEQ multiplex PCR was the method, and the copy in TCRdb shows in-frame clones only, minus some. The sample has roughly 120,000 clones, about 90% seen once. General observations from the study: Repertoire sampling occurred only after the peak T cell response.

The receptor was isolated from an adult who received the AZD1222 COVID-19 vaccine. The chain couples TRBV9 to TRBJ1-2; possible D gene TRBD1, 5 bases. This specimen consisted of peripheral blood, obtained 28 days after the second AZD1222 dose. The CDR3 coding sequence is TGTGCCAGCAGCGCGCAGGGTAACGGCTACACCTTC. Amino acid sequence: CASSAQGNGYTF.